These 8 T cell receptor beta chains were sequenced from one sample in a study of type 1 and type 2 diabetes patients. PCR was run on genomic DNA. Amplification of the beta chain CDR3 used 30 forward and 13 reverse multiplex primers. From the multiplex PCR reads, TCRdb called clonotypes with MiXCR, one entry per CDR3 protein. The top ten hold 12% to 15% of the sample, which has a few hundred thousand distinct CDR3 sequences, around 47% seen once. The sequenced sample was peripheral blood mononuclear cells (PBMCs). The origin of the receptors is a man between 18 and 35 years old with type 2 diabetes.

The chain recombines TRBV10-2 with TRBJ2-2, with D hard to call. Trimming cost V 6 bases and J 2 bases, with 7 bases left between them. This CDR3 contains 13 residues. The germline gives CDR1 WSHSY, CDR2 SAAADI. Here the CDR3 reads CASSQQNTGELFF. The DNA of the CDR3 is TGCGCCAGCAGCCAGCAAAACACCGGGGAGCTGTTTTTT.

This chain uses TRBV20-1 with TRBJ2-7; D is possibly TRBD1 or TRBD2 (5 bases each). With 3 bases removed from V and 0 bases from J, the gap between germline ends came to 9 bases. The germline V gene has CDR1 DFQATT and CDR2 SNEGSKA (reference sequence). CDR3 length equals 13 residues. This chain's CDR3 is CSASGASSYEQYF. CDR3 bases: TGCAGTGCTAGCGGGGCAAGCTCCTACGAGCAGTACTTC.

J is TRBJ2-7 and V is TRBV6-1, with 8 bases matching TRBD2. J lost 6 bases, V lost 4 bases, and 8 bases had no gene match. CDR1 MNHNS and CDR2 SASEGT come from the germline V gene. The CDR3 spans 14 residues. The CDR3 nucleotides are TGTGCCAGCAGTGCCGGGACTAGTAGAGTCGAGCAGTACTTC. Residues: CASSAGTSRVEQYF.

This clonotype was seen a handful of times. The J gene is TRBJ1-1, the V gene TRBV6-1; D unresolved. This CDR3 has 14 residues. The germline V and J ends were trimmed by 7 bases and 2 bases, with 14 bases remaining between them. CDR1 is MNHNS and CDR2 is SASEGT in the germline V gene. The CDR3 bases are TGTGCCAGCATCCCGATGGGAGATAACACTGAAGCTTTCTTT. It is translated as CASIPMGDNTEAFF.

The chain recombines TRBV20-1 with TRBJ2-4; TRBD1 agrees at 12 bases. The CDR3 runs to 18 residues. Germline V CDR1 and CDR2: DFQATT, SNEGSKA (reference sequence). J gave up 0 bases and V 5 bases, and 11 bases lay outside the gene matches. CDR3 DNA sequence: TGCAGTGCTCCGCGGGACAGGGGGCTTGGTATAGCCAAAAACATTCAGTACTTC. Its translation is CSAPRDRGLGIAKNIQYF.

The chain combines TRBV6-5 with TRBJ2-7; 10 bases match TRBD1. Germline V gives CDR1 MNHEY, CDR2 SVGAGI. V shed 10 bases, J shed 3 bases, and the junction held 6 bases outside the gene matches. The CDR3 consists of 13 residues. Here the CDR3 DNA reads TGTGCCACCGGGGACAGGGGAGGCTACGAGCAGTACTTC. Its translation: CATGDRGGYEQYF.

The sample holds a few counts of this clonotype. The chain employs TRBV7-6 and TRBJ1-1; no clear D gene. Germline V gene data show CDR1 as SGHVS and CDR2 as FNYEAQ. V lost 2 bases and J lost 5, with 12 bases in between. CDR3 size: 14 residues. The CDR3 spells CASSLPGMETEAFF. CDR3 DNA: TGTGCCAGCAGCTTACCGGGGATGGAAACTGAAGCTTTCTTT.

This chain connects TRBV4-2 to TRBJ2-5, with D uncertain. The V gene's germline CDR1 is LGHNA and CDR2 YNFKEQ. The CDR3 contains 13 residues. The V and J ends lost 0 bases and 4 bases respectively, with 6 bases between them. The CDR3 sequence: CASSQESRETQYF. DNA of the CDR3: TGTGCCAGCAGCCAAGAAAGCCGAGAGACCCAGTACTTC.